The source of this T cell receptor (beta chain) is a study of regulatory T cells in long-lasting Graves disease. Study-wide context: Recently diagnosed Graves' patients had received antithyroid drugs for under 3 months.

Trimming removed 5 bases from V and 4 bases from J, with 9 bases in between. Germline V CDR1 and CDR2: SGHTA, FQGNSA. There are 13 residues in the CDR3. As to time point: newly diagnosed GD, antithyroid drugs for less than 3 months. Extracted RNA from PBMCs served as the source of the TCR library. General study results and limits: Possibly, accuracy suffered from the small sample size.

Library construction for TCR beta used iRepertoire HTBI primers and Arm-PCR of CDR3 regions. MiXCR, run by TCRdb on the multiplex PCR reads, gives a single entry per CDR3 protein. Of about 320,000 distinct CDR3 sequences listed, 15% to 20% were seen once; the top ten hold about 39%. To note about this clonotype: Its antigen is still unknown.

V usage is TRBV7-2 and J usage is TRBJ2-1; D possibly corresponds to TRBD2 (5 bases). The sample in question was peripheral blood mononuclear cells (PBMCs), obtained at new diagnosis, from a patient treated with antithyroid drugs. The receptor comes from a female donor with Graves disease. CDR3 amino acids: CASSPRRYNEQFF. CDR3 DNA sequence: TGTGCCAGCAGCCCCCGGAGGTACAATGAGCAGTTCTTC.